The clone carrying this TCR beta chain has a handful of counts. As yet, its antigen is unknown. The record originates from a study of OX40 agonist ivuxolimab in advanced cancers. Libraries were prepared by immunoSEQ multiplex PCR; TCRdb keeps only in-frame clonotypes and omits some of them. The repertoire includes more than 65,000 clones, almost 90% of them detected once, and about 11% sits in the top ten. With autoimmune disease history or systemic immunosuppression, patients were excluded. Study-wide findings and caveats: Expanded peripheral T cells had an undetermined antigen specificity. With doses of 0.1-3.0 mg/kg, partial responders showed among the lowest clonal expansion.

CDR3 length equals 16 residues. Trimming pared 5 bases from V and 4 bases from J, leaving 17 bases between. Germline loops: CDR1 PRHDT, CDR2 FYEKMQ (reference sequence). This TCR came from an adult with an advanced solid tumor such as melanoma, head and neck, liver or kidney cancer. This sample comprised CD4+ or CD8+ T cells sorted from blood, obtained in a trial of the OX40 agonist ivuxolimab. The chain recombines TRBV13 with TRBJ2-2; D may be TRBD2 (6 bases). The CDR3 protein is CASSTKRASGTGELFF. The CDR3 DNA sequence: TGTGCCAGCAGCACCAAGCGGGCGAGCGGCACCGGGGAGCTGTTTTTT. Drawing the rest from reference TRBV13 and TRBJ2-2, the complete variable domain is AAGVIQSPRHLIKEKRETATLKCYPIPRHDTVYWYQQGPGQDPQFLISFYEKMQSDKGSIPDRFSAQQFSDYHSELNMSSLELGDSALYFCASSTKRASGTGELFFGEGSRLTVL.